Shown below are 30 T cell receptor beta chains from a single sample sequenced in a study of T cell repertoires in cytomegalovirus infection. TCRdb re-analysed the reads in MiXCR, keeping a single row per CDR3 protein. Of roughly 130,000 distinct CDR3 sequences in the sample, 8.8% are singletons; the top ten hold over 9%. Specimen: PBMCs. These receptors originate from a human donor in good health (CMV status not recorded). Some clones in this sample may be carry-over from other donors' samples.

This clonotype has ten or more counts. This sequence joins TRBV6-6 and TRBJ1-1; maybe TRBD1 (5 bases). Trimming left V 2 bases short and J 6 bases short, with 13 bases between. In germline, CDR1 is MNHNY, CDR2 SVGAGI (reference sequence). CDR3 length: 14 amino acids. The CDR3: CASSYTGQSPEAFF. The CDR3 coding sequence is TGTGCCAGCAGTTACACGGGGCAGTCTCCTGAAGCTTTCTTT.

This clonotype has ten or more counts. CDR3 amino acids: CASSRGQGHSNGYTF. As DNA, the CDR3 is TGTGCCAGCAGTCGTGGACAGGGGCACTCAAATGGCTACACCTTC. This rearrangement joins TRBV12-3 or TRBV12-4 to TRBJ1-2; 9 nucleotides align to TRBD1. This CDR3 contains 15 residues. J gave up 6 bases and V 5 bases, and 10 bases lay outside the gene matches.

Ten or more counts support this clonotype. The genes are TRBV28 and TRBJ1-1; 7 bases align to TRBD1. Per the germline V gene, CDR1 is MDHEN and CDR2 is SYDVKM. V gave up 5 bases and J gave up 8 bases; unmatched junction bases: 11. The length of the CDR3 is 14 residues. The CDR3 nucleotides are TGTGCCAGCAGTGAATTCCAGGGGGAAAGGGAAGCTTTCTTT. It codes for CASSEFQGEREAFF.

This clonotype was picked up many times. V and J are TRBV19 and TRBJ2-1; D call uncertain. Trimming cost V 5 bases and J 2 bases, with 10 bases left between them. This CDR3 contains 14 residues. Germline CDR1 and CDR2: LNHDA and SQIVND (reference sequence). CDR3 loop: CASSGGPTYNEQFF. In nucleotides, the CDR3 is TGTGCCAGTAGTGGTGGACCTACCTACAATGAGCAGTTCTTC.

CDR3 coding DNA: TGTGCCAGCAGACTGGACAGTAAAATCGGTGAAGCTTTCTTT. It is translated as CASRLDSKIGEAFF. The genes are TRBV2 and TRBJ1-1; TRBD1 might be the D (6 bases). Trimming pared 6 bases from V and 7 bases from J, leaving 18 bases between. The CDR3 covers 14 residues. CDR1 SNHLY and CDR2 FYNNEI come from the germline V gene.

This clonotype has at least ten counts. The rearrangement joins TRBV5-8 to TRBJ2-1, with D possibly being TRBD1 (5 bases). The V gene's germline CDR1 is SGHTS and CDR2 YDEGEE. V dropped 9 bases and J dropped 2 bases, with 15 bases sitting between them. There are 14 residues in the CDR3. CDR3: CATSPGRAYNEQFF. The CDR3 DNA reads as TGTGCCACGAGCCCTGGCAGGGCCTACAATGAGCAGTTCTTC.

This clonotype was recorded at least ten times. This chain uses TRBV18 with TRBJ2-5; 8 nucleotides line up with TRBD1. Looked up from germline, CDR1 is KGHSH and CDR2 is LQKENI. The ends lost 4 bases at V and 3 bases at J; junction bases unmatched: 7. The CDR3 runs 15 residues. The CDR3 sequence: CASSLDRGREETQYF. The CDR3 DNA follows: TGTGCCAGCTCACTTGACAGGGGACGAGAAGAGACCCAGTACTTC.

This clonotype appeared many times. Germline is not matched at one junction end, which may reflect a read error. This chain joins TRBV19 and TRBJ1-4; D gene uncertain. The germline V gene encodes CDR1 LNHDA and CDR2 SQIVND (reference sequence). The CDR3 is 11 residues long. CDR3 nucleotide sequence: TGTGTCAGTAGGAAGGATGAAAAACTGTTTTTT. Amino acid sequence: CVSRKDEKLFF. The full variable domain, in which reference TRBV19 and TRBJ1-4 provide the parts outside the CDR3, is DGGITQSPKYLFRKEGQNVTLSCEQNLNHDAMYWYRQDPGQGLRLIYYSQIVNDFQKGDIAEGYSVSREKKESFPLTVTSAQKNPTAFYLCVSRKDEKLFFGSGTQLSVL.

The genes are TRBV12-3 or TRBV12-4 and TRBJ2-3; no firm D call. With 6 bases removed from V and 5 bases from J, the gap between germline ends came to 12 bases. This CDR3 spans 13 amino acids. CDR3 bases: TGTGCCAGCAGCCATTCGACGGGAGATACGCAGTATTTT. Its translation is CASSHSTGDTQYF.

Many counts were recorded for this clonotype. CDR3: CASSHGTDNSPLHF. CDR3 coding DNA: TGTGCCAGCAGCCATGGGACAGATAATTCACCCCTCCACTTT. The V call is TRBV7-2, the J call TRBJ1-6; the match to TRBD1 covers 7 bases. V dropped 5 bases and J dropped 5; count of bases not matched to a gene: 3. Germline CDR1 and CDR2: SGHTA and FQGNSA. The CDR3 is 14 residues long.

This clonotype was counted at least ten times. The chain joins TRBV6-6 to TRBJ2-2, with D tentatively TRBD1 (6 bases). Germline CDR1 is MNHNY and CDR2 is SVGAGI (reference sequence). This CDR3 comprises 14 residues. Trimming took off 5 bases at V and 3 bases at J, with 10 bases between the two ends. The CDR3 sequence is CASSPPGDTGELFF. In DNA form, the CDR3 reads TGTGCCAGCAGTCCCCCAGGGGACACCGGGGAGCTGTTTTTT.

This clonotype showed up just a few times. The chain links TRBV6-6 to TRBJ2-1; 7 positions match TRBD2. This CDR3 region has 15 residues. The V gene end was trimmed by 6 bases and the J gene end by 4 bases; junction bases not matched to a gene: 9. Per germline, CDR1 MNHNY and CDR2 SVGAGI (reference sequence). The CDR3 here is CASSPASGDYNEQFF. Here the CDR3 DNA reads TGTGCCAGCAGCCCGGCTAGCGGAGATTACAATGAGCAGTTCTTC.

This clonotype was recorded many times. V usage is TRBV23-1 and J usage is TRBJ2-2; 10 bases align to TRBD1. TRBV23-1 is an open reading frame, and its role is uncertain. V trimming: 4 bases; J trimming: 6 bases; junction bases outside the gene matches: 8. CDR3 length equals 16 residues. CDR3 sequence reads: CASSPSGTGVSGELFF. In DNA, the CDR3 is TGCGCCAGCAGTCCGTCCGGGACAGGGGTGTCCGGGGAGCTGTTTTTT.

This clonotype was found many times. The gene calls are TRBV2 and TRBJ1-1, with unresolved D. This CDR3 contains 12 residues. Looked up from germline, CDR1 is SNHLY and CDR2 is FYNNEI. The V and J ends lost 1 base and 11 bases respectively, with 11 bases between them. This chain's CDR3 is CASSEESLWAFF. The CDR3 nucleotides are TGTGCCAGCAGTGAAGAGAGTCTCTGGGCTTTCTTT.

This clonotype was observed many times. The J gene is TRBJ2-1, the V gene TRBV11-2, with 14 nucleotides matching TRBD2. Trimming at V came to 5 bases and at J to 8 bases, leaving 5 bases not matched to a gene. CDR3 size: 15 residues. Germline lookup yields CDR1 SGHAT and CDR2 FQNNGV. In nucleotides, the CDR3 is TGTGCCAGCAGCCCGGGACTAGCGGGGGTGGATGAGCAGTTCTTC. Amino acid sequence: CASSPGLAGVDEQFF.

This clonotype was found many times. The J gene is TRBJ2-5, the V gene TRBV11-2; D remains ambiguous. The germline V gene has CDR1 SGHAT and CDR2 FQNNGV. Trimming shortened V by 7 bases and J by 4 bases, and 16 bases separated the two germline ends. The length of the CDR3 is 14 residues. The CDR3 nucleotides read TGTGCCAGCAACCCCGTCCCCACCAGAGAGACCCAGTACTTC. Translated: CASNPVPTRETQYF.

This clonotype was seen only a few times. The CDR3 nucleotides read TGCAGTGCCACTCGGGTAGGCCAAGAGACCCAGTACTTC. It encodes CSATRVGQETQYF. The rearrangement links TRBV20-1 to TRBJ2-5, with D unclear. Germline loops: CDR1 DFQATT, CDR2 SNEGSKA (reference sequence). V shed 6 bases and J shed 1 base, with 12 bases lying between them. CDR3 length: 13 amino acids.

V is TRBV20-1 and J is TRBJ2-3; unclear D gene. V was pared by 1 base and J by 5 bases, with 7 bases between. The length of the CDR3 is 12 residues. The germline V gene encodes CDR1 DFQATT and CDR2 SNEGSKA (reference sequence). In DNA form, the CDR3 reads TGCAGTGCTAGAGGGACGGGAGATACGCAGTATTTT. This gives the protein CSARGTGDTQYF.

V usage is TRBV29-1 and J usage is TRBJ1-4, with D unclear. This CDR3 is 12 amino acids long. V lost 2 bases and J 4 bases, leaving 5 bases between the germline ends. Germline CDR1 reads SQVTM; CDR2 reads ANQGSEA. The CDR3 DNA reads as TGCAGCGTTGAAACAGATAATGAAAAACTGTTTTTT. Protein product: CSVETDNEKLFF.

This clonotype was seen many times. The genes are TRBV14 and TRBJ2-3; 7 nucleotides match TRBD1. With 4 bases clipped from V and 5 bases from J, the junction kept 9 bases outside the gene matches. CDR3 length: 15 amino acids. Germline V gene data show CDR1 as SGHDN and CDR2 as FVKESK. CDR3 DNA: TGTGCCAGCAGCCGCCGGGACAGTAGGAAAGATACGCAGTATTTT. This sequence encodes CASSRRDSRKDTQYF.

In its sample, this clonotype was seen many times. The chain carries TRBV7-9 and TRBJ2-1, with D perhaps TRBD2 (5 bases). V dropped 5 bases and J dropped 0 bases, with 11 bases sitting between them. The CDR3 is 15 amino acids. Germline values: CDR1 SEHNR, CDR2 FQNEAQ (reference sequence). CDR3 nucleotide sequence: TGTGCCAGCAGCGTCGGGATCAGCTCCTACAATGAGCAGTTCTTC. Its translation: CASSVGISSYNEQFF.

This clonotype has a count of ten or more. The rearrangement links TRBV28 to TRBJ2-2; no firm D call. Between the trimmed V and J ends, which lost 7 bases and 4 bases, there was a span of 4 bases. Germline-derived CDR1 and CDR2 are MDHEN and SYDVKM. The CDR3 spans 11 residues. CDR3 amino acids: CASKFTGELFF. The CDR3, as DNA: TGTGCCAGCAAATTCACCGGGGAGCTGTTTTTT. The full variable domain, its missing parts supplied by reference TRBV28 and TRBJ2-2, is DVKVTQSSRYLVKRTGEKVFLECVQDMDHENMFWYRQDPGLGLRLIYFSYDVKMKEKGDIPEGYSVSREKKERFSLILESASTNQTSMYLCASKFTGELFFGEGSRLTVL.

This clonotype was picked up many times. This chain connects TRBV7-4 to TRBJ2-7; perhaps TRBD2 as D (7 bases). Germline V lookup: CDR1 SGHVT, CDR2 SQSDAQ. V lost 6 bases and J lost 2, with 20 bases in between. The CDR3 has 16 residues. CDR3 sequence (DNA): TGTGCCAGCAGTTCGGGGGGCGACACCACCGCCTACGAGCAGTACTTC. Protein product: CASSSGGDTTAYEQYF.

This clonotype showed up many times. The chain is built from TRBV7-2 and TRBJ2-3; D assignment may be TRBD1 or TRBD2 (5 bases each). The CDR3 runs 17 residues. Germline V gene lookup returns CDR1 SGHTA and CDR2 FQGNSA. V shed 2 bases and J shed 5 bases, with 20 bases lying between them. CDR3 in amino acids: CASSLRPVGDLVDTQYF. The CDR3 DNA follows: TGTGCCAGCAGCTTACGCCCCGTGGGGGACCTAGTAGATACGCAGTATTTT.

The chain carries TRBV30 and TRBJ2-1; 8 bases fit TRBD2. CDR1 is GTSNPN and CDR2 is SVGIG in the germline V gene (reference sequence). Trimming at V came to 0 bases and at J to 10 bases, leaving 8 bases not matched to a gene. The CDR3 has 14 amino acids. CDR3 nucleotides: TGTGCCTGGAGTGTACGAAGCGGGGGATCGGAGCAGTTCTTC. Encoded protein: CAWSVRSGGSEQFF.

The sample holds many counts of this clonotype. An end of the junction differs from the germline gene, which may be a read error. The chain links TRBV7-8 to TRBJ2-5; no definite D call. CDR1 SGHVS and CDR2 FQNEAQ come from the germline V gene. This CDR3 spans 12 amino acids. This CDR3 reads CASSLESVNGDF. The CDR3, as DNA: TGTGCCAGCAGCTTAGAGTCCGTTAATGGGGACTTC.

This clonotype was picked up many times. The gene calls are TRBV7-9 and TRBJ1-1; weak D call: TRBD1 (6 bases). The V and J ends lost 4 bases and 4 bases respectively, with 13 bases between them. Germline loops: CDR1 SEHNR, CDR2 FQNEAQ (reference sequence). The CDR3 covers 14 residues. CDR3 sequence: CASSSLDRSTEAFF. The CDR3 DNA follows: TGTGCCAGCAGCTCCCTAGACAGGAGCACTGAAGCTTTCTTT.

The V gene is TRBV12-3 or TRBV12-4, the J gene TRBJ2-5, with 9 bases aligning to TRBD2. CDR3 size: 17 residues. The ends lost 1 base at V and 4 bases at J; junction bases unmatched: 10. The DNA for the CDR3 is TGTGCCAGCAGTTTAGGGGTAGCGGGGGACGTGGGAGAGACCCAGTACTTC. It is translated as CASSLGVAGDVGETQYF.

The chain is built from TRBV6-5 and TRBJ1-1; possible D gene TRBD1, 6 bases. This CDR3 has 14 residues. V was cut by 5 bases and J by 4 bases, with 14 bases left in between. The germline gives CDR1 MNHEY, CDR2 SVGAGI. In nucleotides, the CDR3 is TGTGCCAGCAGTCAAACAGGGACGGGCACTGAAGCTTTCTTT. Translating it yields CASSQTGTGTEAFF.

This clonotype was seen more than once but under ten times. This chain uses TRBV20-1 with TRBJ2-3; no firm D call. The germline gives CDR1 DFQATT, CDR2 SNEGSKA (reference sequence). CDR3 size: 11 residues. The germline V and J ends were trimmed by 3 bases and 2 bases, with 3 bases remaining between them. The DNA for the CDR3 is TGCAGTGCTAGTCACACAGATACGCAGTATTTT. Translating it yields CSASHTDTQYF.